This T cell receptor beta chain originates from a study of T cell responses to AZD1222 COVID-19 vaccine. Assay used: immunoSEQ multiplex PCR; TCRdb lists only in-frame clones, some missing. The table lists some 130,000 clones, about 85% of them singletons, with 1.5% in the top ten. Remarks on this clone: Its antigen remains unidentified.

CDR1 is SGDLS and CDR2 is YYNGEE in the germline V gene. The CDR3 is made up of 15 amino acids. Deletions cut 4 bases from V and 4 bases from J, with 18 bases between. Study results and limitations: White British donors predominated, females outnumbered males, and clonal diversity was possibly underestimated. Close to half of all spike-specific TCRs reportedly target regions of the variants that are unmutated.

Sequenced material: peripheral blood, taken on day 0 of AZD1222 vaccination. This TCR derives from an adult in good health. This sequence joins TRBV9 and TRBJ2-7, with a weak D call TRBD1 (6 bases). The CDR3 bases are TGTGCCAGCAGCCCAGGACAGCGCGTCGGTTACGAGCAGTACTTC. Amino acids: CASSPGQRVGYEQYF.